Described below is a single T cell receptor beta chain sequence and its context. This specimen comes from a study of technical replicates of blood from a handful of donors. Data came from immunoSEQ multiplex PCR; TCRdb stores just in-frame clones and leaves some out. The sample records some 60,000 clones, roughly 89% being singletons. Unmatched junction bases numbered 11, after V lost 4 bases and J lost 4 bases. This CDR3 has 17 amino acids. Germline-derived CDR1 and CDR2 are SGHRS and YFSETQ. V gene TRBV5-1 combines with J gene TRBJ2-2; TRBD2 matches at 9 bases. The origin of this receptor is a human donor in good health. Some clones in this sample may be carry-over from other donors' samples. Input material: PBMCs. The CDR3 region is CASSPGSTSGLTGELFF. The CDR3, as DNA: TGCGCCAGCAGCCCCGGATCTACTAGCGGGCTCACCGGGGAGCTGTTTTTT.